This T cell receptor (beta chain) was sequenced during a study of spatial heterogeneity in lung cancer. The germline gives CDR1 SQVTM, CDR2 ANQGSEA. The CDR3 extends over 11 amino acids. V was clipped by 6 bases and J by 7 bases, with 12 bases between them. Time point defined: blood at routine non-recurrence follow-up after resection. Whole RNA from tumor, nontumor lung or frozen PBMC was sequenced unsorted. This clonotype was observed many times. Each CDR3 protein is one row after TCRdb ran MiXCR on the 5' RACE reads. The table lists some 36,000 distinct CDR3 sequences, approximately 8% of them singletons.

The chain links TRBV29-1 to TRBJ1-2; perhaps TRBD1 as D (5 bases). The source of this sequence is a male donor with early-stage non-small cell lung cancer. This specimen was PBMCs, taken at follow-up. The CDR3 spells CSVSAGTGYTF. The DNA of the CDR3 is TGCAGCGTGTCGGCAGGGACTGGCTACACCTTC.